This T cell receptor (beta chain) is drawn from a study of T-cell reconstitution after alpha-beta-depleted transplantation in children (TCRdb year 2016). Background for the entire study: Using TCR repertoire profiling, the study followed T-cell immune reconstitution in a quantitative way in children after TCRalphabeta/CD19-depleted allogeneic hematopoietic cell transplantation.

The library came from PCR. This sample was sequenced with an Illumina HiSeq 2500. To normalize quantification of the TCRbeta repertoire, the TCR libraries were built with molecular barcoding that relied on unique molecular identifiers. TCRdb reanalyzed the raw reads on its own, using fastp at Q25 for trimming and MiXCR for clone calling, and kept in-frame beta chains. Rows with a matching CDR3 protein are joined into one entry that keeps the most common DNA and genes. The sample table contains about a million distinct CDR3 sequences; only one count was recorded for about 30% of them. The top ten clones comprise roughly 27% of the sample. With regard to this clonotype: The specificity of this receptor is unknown. No much larger clone exists at a distance of one base, and base qualities are not known.

The research as a whole found: The apparently early alphabetaT-cell count recovery about two months after transplant was reportedly dependent on only several hundred rapidly expanded clones derived from non-depleted graft cells. The frequencies of hyperexpanded clones fell over the following months, and after one year, T-cell counts and TCRbeta diversity were mostly attributed to newly produced T cells. In some patients, the high TCRbeta diversity seen at day 60 was put down to recipient T cells and intrathymic progenitors that had survived conditioning.

The treatment or condition label of this sample denotes: allogeneic hematopoietic cell transplantation with graft depleted of TCRalphabeta T cells and CD19 B cells. The transplant recipients were children given TCRalphabeta/CD19-depleted allogeneic hematopoietic cell grafts. The CDR3 runs 15 amino acids, cysteine and phenylalanine included. The read is trimmed to its CDR3 DNA, 45 bases read in frame from base 1. Deletion took 1 base off V and 1 base off J, with a span of 10 bases between the germline ends. The germline V gene supplies CDR1 SGHTA and CDR2 FQGNSA. The clonotype comes from a boy younger than two who had a stem cell transplant for SCID, so the T cells may come from the graft donor. The sample consisted of PBMCs, mostly from graft donor cells, taken 360 days after TCRalphabeta/CD19-depleted stem cell transplant. The chain was built from TRBV7-2 and TRBJ2-5, with no confidently assigned D gene. The CDR3 loop reads CASSLGLRSQETQYF. The DNA is TGTGCCAGCAGCTTAGGACTCCGTTCCCAAGAGACCCAGTACTTC.